These 15 T cell receptor beta chains were all obtained from the same sample, sequenced in a study of radiation and T cells in renal cell carcinoma. Here immunoSEQ multiplex PCR was the method, and the copy in TCRdb shows in-frame clones only, minus some. The table records 9,400 or so clones, about three fifths of them present only once. The treatment: 15 Gy SBRT to primary tumor, nephrectomy 4 weeks later. Here the sequenced sample was tumor tissue, taken from a patient whose treatment included radiotherapy and nephrectomy. Source of these receptors: a man aged 60 to 69 with renal cell carcinoma.

V is TRBV14 and J is TRBJ1-4; 9 positions match TRBD1. The CDR3 runs 18 residues. V shed 4 bases, J shed 7 bases, and the junction held 16 bases outside the gene matches. Germline V gene data show CDR1 as SGHDN and CDR2 as FVKESK. The CDR3 DNA reads as TGTGCCAGCAGCCTCCACTGGGACAGGGAACAAACCATTGAAAAACTGTTTTTT. Its translation is CASSLHWDREQTIEKLFF.

The chain is built from TRBV5-1 and TRBJ2-1, with 7 bases identical to TRBD1. Germline lookup yields CDR1 SGHRS and CDR2 YFSETQ. V dropped 3 bases and J dropped 5; count of bases not matched to a gene: 5. This CDR3 is 14 amino acids long. The CDR3 DNA is TGCGCCAGCAGCTGGCAGGGGGTCGACAATGAGCAGTTCTTC. This gives the protein CASSWQGVDNEQFF.

V gene TRBV19 combines with J gene TRBJ1-5, with D unclear. The CDR3 is 16 amino acids. Germline values: CDR1 LNHDA, CDR2 SQIVND (reference sequence). Trimming pared 6 bases from V and 0 bases from J, leaving 15 bases between. Here the CDR3 reads CASSTGRTDSNQPQHF. CDR3 DNA: TGTGCCAGTAGCACCGGACGGACCGATAGCAATCAGCCCCAGCATTTT. Using reference TRBV19 and TRBJ1-5 for the parts outside the CDR3, the full variable domain is DGGITQSPKYLFRKEGQNVTLSCEQNLNHDAMYWYRQDPGQGLRLIYYSQIVNDFQKGDIAEGYSVSREKKESFPLTVTSAQKNPTAFYLCASSTGRTDSNQPQHFGDGTRLSIL.

This clone was observed a few times. The chain carries TRBV28 and TRBJ2-7; possible D gene TRBD1, 5 bases. This CDR3 is built from 13 residues. Per the germline V gene, CDR1 is MDHEN and CDR2 is SYDVKM. V lost 6 bases and J 3 bases, leaving 12 bases between the germline ends. CDR3 bases: TGTGCCAGCAGCCCTAGACAGTACTACGAGCAGTACTTC. This encodes CASSPRQYYEQYF.

The V call is TRBV4-3, the J call TRBJ1-5; D call uncertain. The CDR3 extends over 15 amino acids. Trimming left V 1 base short and J 3 bases short, with 10 bases between. CDR1 is LGHNA and CDR2 is YSLEER in the germline V gene. The CDR3 DNA is TGCGCCAGCAGCCAAGTCTATGGGGACAATCAGCCCCAGCATTTT. As protein: CASSQVYGDNQPQHF.

This clone was picked up a small number of times. The chain employs TRBV5-1 and TRBJ1-1; weak D call: TRBD1 (6 bases). CDR1 is SGHRS and CDR2 is YFSETQ in the germline V gene. V was pared by 4 bases and J by 4 bases, with 14 bases between. The CDR3 length is 14 residues. This CDR3 is CASSVTGGITEAFF. The CDR3 region has the DNA TGCGCCAGCAGCGTGACAGGAGGGATCACTGAAGCTTTCTTT.

CDR3: CASRGQGDRSYNSPLHF. For the CDR3, the DNA is TGTGCCAGCAGGGGACAGGGCGACCGCTCCTATAATTCACCCCTCCACTTT. The V gene is TRBV27, the J gene TRBJ1-6; TRBD1 aligns across 9 bases. Per the germline V gene, CDR1 is MNHEY and CDR2 is SMNVEV (reference sequence). The CDR3 extends over 17 amino acids. V shed 6 bases and J 0 bases; nucleotides not matched to a gene: 6.

This clone was counted a few times. The chain joins TRBV6-5 to TRBJ2-7, with unresolved D. The CDR3 runs 13 residues. The germline gives CDR1 MNHEY, CDR2 SVGAGI. The V end lost 6 bases, the J end lost 6 bases, and 15 bases lay between the germline ends. CDR3 in amino acids: CASRPQPLGEQYF. As DNA, the CDR3 is TGTGCCAGCAGGCCACAGCCCTTAGGCGAGCAGTACTTC.

The table lists this clone with a count of one. The chain links TRBV29-1 to TRBJ2-1; 7 bases line up with TRBD1. The V gene end was trimmed by 4 bases and the J gene end by 2 bases; junction bases not matched to a gene: 8. The CDR3 has 15 residues. Germline V CDR1 and CDR2: SQVTM, ANQGSEA. CDR3 residues: CSVGPRDSPYNEQFF. In nucleotides, the CDR3 is TGCAGCGTTGGCCCCCGGGACAGCCCCTACAATGAGCAGTTCTTC.

The genes are TRBV25-1 and TRBJ2-1, with 7 bases aligning to TRBD1. This CDR3 is built from 14 residues. Trimming at V came to 2 bases and at J to 4 bases, leaving 2 bases not matched to a gene. Germline V gene sequence: CDR1 MGHDK, CDR2 SYGVNS. The CDR3 region is CASSEVTGYNEQFF. The CDR3 coding sequence is TGTGCCAGCAGTGAAGTGACAGGGTACAATGAGCAGTTCTTC.

The chain couples TRBV25-1 to TRBJ2-5; TRBD1 aligns across 9 bases. TRBJ2-7 explains the end of the DNA better; the J call may be wrong. Germline V lookup: CDR1 MGHDK, CDR2 SYGVNS. The CDR3 runs to 15 residues. The CDR3 nucleotides are TGTGCCAGCAGCTCCCGGGACAGGGTGTCCTACGAGCAGTACTTC. Protein sequence: CASSSRDRVSYEQYF.

A remark on this clone: Mismatch with germline at one junction end may stem from a read error. V gene TRBV10-3 combines with J gene TRBJ2-5, with a possible D match to TRBD1 (5 bases). Near its end, the DNA agrees better with TRBJ2-7, so the J call may be wrong. Germline lookup yields CDR1 ENHRY and CDR2 SYGVKD. The CDR3 totals 13 residues. The CDR3 sequence is CASSWRQTYEQYF. For the CDR3, the DNA is TGTGCCAGCAGTTGGCGACAGACCTACGAGCAGTACTTC.

The J gene is TRBJ1-3, the V gene TRBV4-3, with D tentatively TRBD1 (5 bases). The germline CDR1 and CDR2 sequences are LGHNA and YSLEER. Trimming removed 0 bases at V and 5 bases at J, with 11 bases between. This CDR3 region has 15 residues. The CDR3 coding sequence is TGCGCCAGCAGCCAAGAGCGCGGGGGACGAAACACCATATATTTT. Amino acid sequence: CASSQERGGRNTIYF.

The chain links TRBV28 to TRBJ1-1; D uncertain. The CDR3 loop spans 12 amino acids. Between the trimmed V and J ends, which lost 6 bases and 8 bases, there was a span of 13 bases. Germline V gene sequence: CDR1 MDHEN, CDR2 SYDVKM. CDR3 sequence reads: CASSSPIGEAFF. CDR3 bases: TGTGCCAGCAGCTCCCCCATCGGGGAAGCTTTCTTT.

This clone was counted only a few times. This chain uses TRBV7-2 with TRBJ1-2, with D tentatively TRBD1 (6 bases). Germline assignment: CDR1 SGHTA and CDR2 FQGNSA. CDR3 length: 12 amino acids. V gave up 5 bases and J gave up 7 bases, with 11 bases separating them. Here the CDR3 reads CASSQQGLGYTF. CDR3 DNA: TGTGCCAGCAGCCAACAGGGTCTTGGCTACACCTTC.